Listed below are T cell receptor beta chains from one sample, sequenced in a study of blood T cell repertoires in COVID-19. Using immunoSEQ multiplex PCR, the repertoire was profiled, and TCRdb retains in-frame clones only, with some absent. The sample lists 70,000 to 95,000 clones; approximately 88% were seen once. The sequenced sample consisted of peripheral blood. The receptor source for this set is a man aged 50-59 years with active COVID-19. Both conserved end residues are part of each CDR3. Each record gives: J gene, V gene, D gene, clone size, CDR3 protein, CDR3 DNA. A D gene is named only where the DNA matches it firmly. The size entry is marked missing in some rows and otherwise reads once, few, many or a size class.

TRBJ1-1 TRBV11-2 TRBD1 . CASSLRSGGWNTEAFF TGTGCCAGCAGCCTAAGATCAGGGGGCTGGAACACTGAAGCTTTCTTT
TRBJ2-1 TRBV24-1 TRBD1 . CATSSRGQGARRYNEQFF TGTGCCACCAGTTCAAGGGGACAGGGGGCGAGAAGGTACAATGAGCAGTTCTTC
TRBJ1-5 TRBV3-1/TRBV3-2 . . CASSRGGDQHF TGTGCCAGCAGCCGAGGGGGTGACCAGCATTTT
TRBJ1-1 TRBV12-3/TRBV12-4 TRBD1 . CASSFQGVTEAFF TGTGCCAGCAGTTTTCAGGGGGTCACTGAAGCTTTCTTT
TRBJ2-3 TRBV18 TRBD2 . CASSPPGLAGPGPDTQYF TGTGCCAGCTCACCACCGGGACTAGCGGGACCGGGCCCAGATACGCAGTATTTT
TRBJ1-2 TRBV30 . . CAWTSRGSDGYTF TGTGCCTGGACTAGTAGGGGAAGTGATGGCTACACCTTC
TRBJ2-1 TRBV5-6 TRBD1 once CASSTERDRGPYNEQFF TGTGCCAGCAGCACCGAGCGGGACAGGGGGCCTTACAATGAGCAGTTCTTC
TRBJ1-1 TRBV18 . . CASSPTTMDTEAFF TGTGCCAGCTCACCTACTACCATGGACACTGAAGCTTTCTTT
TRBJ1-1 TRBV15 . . CATSRGQTGSAEAFF TGTGCCACCAGCAGAGGCCAAACAGGGAGCGCTGAAGCTTTCTTT
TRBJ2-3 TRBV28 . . CASSYSGAGTDTQYF TGTGCCAGCTCATATTCAGGGGCGGGCACAGATACGCAGTATTTT
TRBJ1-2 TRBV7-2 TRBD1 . CASSSDRAAGYTF TGTGCCAGCAGCTCGGACAGGGCCGCCGGCTACACCTTC
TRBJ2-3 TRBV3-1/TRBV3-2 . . CASSQEWYTSTDTQYF TGTGCCAGCAGCCAAGAATGGTATACTAGCACAGATACGCAGTATTTT
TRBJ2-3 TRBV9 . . CASSEGTPLVDTQYF TGTGCCAGCAGCGAGGGGACACCGTTGGTTGATACGCAGTATTTT
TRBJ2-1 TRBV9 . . CASSATTGILYNEQFF TGTGCCAGCAGCGCTACTACAGGAATCCTTTACAATGAGCAGTTCTTC
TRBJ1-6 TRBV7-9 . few CASSLDQGMNSPLHF TGTGCCAGCAGCTTAGATCAGGGAATGAATTCACCCCTCCACTTT
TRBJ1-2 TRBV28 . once CASSLTGTIVPYGYTF TGTGCCAGCAGTTTAACAGGAACCATAGTTCCCTATGGCTACACCTTC
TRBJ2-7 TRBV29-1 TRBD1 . CSGLGQGVYEQYF TGCAGCGGCCTGGGACAGGGAGTCTACGAGCAGTACTTC
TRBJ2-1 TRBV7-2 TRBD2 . CASSFGREGGLYNEQFF TGTGCCAGCAGCTTCGGGCGGGAGGGCGGCCTCTACAATGAGCAGTTCTTC
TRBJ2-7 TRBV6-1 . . CASRGLGGKSYEQYF TGTGCCAGCAGGGGACTTGGGGGGAAGTCCTACGAGCAGTACTTC
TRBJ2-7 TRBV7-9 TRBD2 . CASSPHAGGSGEQYF TGTGCCAGCAGCCCACACGCCGGGGGGTCTGGCGAGCAGTACTTC